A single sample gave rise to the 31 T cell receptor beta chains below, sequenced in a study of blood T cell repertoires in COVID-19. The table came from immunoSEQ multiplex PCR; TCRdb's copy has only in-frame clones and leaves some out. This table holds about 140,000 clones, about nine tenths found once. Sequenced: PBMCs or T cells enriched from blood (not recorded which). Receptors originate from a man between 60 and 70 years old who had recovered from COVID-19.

CDR3 nucleotides: TGTGCCAGCGGAGGGGTCAGGTCATCGTGGGGCTACACCTTC. Translating gives CASGGVRSSWGYTF. The rearrangement links TRBV2 to TRBJ1-2; possible D gene TRBD1, 5 bases. The germline V gene has CDR1 SNHLY and CDR2 FYNNEI. V dropped 8 bases and J dropped 8 bases, with 21 bases sitting between them. This CDR3 region has 14 residues.

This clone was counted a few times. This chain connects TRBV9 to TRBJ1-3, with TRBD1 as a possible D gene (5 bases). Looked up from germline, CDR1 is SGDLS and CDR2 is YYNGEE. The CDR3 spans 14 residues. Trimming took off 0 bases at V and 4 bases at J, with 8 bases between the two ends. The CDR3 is CASSVDRGGNTIYF. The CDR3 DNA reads TGTGCCAGCAGCGTAGATCGGGGGGGAAACACCATATATTTT.

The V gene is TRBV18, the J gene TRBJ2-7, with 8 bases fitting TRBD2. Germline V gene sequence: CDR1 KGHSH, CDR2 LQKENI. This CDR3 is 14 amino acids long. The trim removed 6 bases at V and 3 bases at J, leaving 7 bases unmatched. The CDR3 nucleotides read TGTGCCAGCTCGGGCGGGGGGACCGACTACGAGCAGTACTTC. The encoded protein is CASSGGGTDYEQYF.

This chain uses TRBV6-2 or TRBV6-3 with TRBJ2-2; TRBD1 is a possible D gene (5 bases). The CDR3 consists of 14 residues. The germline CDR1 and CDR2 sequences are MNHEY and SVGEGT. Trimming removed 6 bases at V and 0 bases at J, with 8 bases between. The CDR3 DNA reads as TGTGCCAGCAGCCGGACAACGAACACCGGGGAGCTGTTTTTT. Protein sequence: CASSRTTNTGELFF.

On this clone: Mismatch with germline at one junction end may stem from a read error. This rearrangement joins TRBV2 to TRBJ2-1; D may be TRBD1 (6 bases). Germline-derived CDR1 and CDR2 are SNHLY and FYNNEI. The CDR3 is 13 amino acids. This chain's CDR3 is CASREAGVHEQFF. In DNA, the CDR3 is TGTGCCAGCAGGGAAGCAGGGGTTCATGAGCAGTTCTTC.

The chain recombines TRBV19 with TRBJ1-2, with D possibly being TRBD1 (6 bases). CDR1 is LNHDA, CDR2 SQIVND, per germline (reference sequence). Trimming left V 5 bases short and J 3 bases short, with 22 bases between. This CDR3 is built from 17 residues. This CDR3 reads CASSVRLVGAAHYGYTF. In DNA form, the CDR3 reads TGTGCCAGTAGTGTCCGGCTTGTGGGGGCGGCCCACTATGGCTACACCTTC.

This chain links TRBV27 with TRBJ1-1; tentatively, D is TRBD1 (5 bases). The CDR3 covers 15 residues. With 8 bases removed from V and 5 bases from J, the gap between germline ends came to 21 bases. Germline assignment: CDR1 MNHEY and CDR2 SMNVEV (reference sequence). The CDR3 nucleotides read TGTGCCAGCGGCGTCGGGGGTATTCGGGCTACTGAAGCTTTCTTT. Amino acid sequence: CASGVGGIRATEAFF.

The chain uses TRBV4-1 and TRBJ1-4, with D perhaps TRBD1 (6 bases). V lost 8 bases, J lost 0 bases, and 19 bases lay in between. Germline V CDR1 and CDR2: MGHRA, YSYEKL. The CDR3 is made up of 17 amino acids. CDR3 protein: CASAPGERFATNEKLFF. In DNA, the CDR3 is TGCGCCAGCGCTCCAGGGGAAAGGTTTGCAACTAATGAAAAACTGTTTTTT.

DNA of the CDR3: TGTGCCAGTTCCTCTTCCTTAAACACCATATATTTT. The encoded protein is CASSSSLNTIYF. The V and J genes are TRBV9 and TRBJ1-3; D is uncertain. Germline lookup yields CDR1 SGDLS and CDR2 YYNGEE. This CDR3 region has 12 residues. Trimming left V 8 bases short and J 6 bases short, with 12 bases between.

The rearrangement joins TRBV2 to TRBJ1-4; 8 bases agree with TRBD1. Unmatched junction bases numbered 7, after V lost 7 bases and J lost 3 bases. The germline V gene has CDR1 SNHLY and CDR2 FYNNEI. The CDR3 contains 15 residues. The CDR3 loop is CASIFDRGANEKLFF. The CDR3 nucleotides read TGTGCCAGCATTTTTGACAGGGGAGCTAATGAAAAACTGTTTTTT.

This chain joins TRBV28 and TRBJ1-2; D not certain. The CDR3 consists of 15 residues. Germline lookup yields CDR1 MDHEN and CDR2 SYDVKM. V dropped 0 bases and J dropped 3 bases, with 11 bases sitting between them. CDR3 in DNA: TGTGCCAGCAGTTTATGGATTTTGGAGGACTATGGCTACACCTTC. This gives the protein CASSLWILEDYGYTF.

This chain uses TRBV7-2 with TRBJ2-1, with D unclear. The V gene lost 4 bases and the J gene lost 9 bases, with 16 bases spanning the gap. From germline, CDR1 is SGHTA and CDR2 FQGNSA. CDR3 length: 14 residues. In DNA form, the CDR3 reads TGTGCCAGCAGCTCCCCCCCCTATGCGCTTGAGCAGTTCTTC. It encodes CASSSPPYALEQFF.

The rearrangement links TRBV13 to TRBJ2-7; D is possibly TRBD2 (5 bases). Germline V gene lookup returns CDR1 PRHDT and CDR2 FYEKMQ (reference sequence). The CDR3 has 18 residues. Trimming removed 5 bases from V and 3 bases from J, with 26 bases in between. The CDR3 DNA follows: TGTGCCAGCAGCCCCACCCCCAGTTCGGTAGCGTTTAACTACGAGCAGTACTTC. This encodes CASSPTPSSVAFNYEQYF.

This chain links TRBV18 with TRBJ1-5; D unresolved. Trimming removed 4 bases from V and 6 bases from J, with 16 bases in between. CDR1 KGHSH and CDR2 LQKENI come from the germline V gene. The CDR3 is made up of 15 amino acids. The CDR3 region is CASSQTTDFGQPQHF. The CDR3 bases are TGTGCCAGCTCACAAACGACGGACTTCGGTCAGCCCCAGCATTTT. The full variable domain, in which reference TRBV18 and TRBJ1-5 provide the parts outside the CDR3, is NAGVMQNPRHLVRRRGQEARLRCSPMKGHSHVYWYRQLPEEGLKFMVYLQKENIIDESGMPKERFSAEFPKEGPSILRIQQVVRGDSAAYFCASSQTTDFGQPQHFGDGTRLSIL.

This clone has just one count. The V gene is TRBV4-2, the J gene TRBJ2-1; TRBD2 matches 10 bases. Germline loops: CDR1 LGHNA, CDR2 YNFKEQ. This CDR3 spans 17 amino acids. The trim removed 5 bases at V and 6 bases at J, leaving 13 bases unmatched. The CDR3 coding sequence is TGTGCCAGCAGCAATAGAGGGGGGCCTAGCGGGGGCAATGAGCAGTTCTTC. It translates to CASSNRGGPSGGNEQFF.

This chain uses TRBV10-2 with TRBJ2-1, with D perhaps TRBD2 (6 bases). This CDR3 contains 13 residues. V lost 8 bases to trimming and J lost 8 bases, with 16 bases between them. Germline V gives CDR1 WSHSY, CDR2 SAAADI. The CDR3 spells CASSRDFVDEQFF. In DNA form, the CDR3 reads TGCGCCAGCTCAAGGGACTTCGTCGATGAGCAGTTCTTC.

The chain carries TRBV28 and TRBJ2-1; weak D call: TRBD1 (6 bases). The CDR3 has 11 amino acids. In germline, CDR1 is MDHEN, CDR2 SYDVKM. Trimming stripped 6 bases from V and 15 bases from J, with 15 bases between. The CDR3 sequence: CASRKHRATFF. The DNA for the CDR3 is TGTGCCAGCAGAAAACACAGGGCGACGTTCTTC.

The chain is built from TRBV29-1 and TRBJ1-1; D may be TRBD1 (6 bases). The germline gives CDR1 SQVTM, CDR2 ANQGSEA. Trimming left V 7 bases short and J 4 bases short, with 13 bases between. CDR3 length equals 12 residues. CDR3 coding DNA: TGCAGCGCCTTGACAGGAAGCACTGAAGCTTTCTTT. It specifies CSALTGSTEAFF. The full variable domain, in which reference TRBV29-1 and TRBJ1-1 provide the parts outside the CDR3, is SAVISQKPSRDICQRGTSLTIQCQVDSQVTMMFWYRQQPGQSLTLIATANQGSEATYESGFVIDKFPISRPNLTFSTLTVSNMSPEDSSIYLCSALTGSTEAFFGQGTRLTVV.

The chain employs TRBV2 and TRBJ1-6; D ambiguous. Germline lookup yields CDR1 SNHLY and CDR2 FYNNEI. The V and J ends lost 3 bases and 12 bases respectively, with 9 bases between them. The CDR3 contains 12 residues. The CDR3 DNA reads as TGTGCCAGCAGTGATGAAGAGCTACCCCTCCACTTT. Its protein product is CASSDEELPLHF.

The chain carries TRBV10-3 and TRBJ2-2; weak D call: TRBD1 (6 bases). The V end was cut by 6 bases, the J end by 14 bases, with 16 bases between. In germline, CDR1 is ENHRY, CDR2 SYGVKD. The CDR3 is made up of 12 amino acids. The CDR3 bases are TGTGCCATCAGCCAGCGACAGGATGATCTGTTTTTT. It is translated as CAISQRQDDLFF.

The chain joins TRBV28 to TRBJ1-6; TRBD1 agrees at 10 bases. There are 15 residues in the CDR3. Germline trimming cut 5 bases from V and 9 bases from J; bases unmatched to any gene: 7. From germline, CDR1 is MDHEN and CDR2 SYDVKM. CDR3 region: CASSPQTGGRSPLHF. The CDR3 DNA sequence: TGTGCCAGCAGTCCACAGACAGGGGGCCGTTCACCCCTCCACTTT.

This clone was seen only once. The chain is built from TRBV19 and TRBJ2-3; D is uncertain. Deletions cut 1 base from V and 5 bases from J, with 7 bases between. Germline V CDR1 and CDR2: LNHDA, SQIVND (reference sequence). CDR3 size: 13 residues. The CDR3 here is CASSIGGGDTQYF. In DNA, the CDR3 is TGTGCCAGTAGTATAGGAGGTGGAGATACGCAGTATTTT.

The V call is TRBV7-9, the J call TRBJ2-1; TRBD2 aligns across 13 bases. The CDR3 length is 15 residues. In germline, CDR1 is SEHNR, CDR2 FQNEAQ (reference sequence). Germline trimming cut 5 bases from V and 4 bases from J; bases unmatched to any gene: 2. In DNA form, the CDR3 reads TGTGCCAGCAGCAGGGGACTAGCGGGGTACAATGAGCAGTTCTTC. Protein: CASSRGLAGYNEQFF.

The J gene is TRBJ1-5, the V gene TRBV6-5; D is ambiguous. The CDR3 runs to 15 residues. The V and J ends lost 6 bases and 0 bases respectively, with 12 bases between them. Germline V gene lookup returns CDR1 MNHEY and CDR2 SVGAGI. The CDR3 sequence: CASSAGSLSNQPQHF. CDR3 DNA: TGTGCCAGCAGCGCGGGATCCCTTAGCAATCAGCCCCAGCATTTT.

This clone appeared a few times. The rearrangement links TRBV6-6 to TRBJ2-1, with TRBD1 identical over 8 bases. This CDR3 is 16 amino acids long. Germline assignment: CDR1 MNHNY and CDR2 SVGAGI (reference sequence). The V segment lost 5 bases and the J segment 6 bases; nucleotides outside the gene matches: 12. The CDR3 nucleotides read TGTGCCAGCAGTCGCCCCCGGACAGGGATCGGCAATGAGCAGTTCTTC. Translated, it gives CASSRPRTGIGNEQFF.

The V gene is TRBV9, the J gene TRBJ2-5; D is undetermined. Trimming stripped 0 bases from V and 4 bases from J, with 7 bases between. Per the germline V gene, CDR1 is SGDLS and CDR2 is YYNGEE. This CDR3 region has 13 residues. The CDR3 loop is CASSVGSRETQYF. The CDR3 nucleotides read TGTGCCAGCAGCGTAGGGAGTAGAGAGACCCAGTACTTC.

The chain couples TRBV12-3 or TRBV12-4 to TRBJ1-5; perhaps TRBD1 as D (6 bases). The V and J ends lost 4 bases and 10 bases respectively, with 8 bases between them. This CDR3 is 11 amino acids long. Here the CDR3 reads CASSSGVPQHF. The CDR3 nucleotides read TGTGCCAGCAGTTCAGGGGTACCCCAGCATTTT.

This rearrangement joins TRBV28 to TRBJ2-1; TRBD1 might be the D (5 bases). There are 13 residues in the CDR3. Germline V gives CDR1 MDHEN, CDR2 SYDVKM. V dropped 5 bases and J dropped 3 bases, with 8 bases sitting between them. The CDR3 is CASSQGYYNEQFF. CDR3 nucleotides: TGTGCCAGCAGTCAGGGATACTACAATGAGCAGTTCTTC.

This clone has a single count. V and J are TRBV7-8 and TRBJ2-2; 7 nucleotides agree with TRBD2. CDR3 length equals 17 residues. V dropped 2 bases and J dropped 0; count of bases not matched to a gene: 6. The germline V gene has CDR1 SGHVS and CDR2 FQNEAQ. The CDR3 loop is CASSLWASGANTGELFF. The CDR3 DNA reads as TGTGCCAGCAGCTTATGGGCTAGCGGAGCGAACACCGGGGAGCTGTTTTTT.

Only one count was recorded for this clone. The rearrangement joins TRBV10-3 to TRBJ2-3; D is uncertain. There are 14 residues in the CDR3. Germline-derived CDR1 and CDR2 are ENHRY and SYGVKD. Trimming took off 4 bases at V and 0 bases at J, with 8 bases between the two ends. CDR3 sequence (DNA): TGTGCCATCAGTGGGGTCGGGAGCACAGATACGCAGTATTTT. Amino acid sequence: CAISGVGSTDTQYF.

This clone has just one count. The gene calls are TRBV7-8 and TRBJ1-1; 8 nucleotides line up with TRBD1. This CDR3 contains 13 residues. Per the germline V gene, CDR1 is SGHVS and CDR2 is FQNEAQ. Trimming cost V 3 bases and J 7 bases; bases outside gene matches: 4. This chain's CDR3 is CASSFGQGDEAFF. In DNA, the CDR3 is TGTGCCAGCAGCTTTGGACAGGGTGATGAAGCTTTCTTT.